These T cell receptor beta chains were read from a single sample in a study of technical replicates of blood from a handful of donors. Assay used: immunoSEQ multiplex PCR; TCRdb lists only in-frame clones, some missing. The sample lists 75,000 or so clones, 95% seen once, with approximately 0.26% in the top ten. The sample was T cells isolated from PBMCs. Receptors were obtained from a human donor in good health. CDR3s leave out the opening cysteine and the closing phenylalanine or tryptophan. A D gene is named only where the DNA matches it firmly. A row's size may be missing; if present it is once, few, many or a size class.

abundance,v_gene,d_gene,j_gene,CDR3aa
NA,TRBV5-1,TRBD1,TRBJ1-4,ASSFYPPNRGQSEKLF
NA,TRBV6-4,NA,TRBJ1-2,ASSEDRGRNGYT
NA,TRBV19,TRBD2,TRBJ2-1,ASSLGLAGVTEQF
NA,TRBV5-6,TRBD1,TRBJ1-4,ASSAPGQGMAPNEKLF
NA,TRBV5-1,NA,TRBJ2-5,ASSQGNKETQY
NA,TRBV7-9,TRBD1,TRBJ2-7,ASSFLPGQGDYEQY
once,TRBV15,NA,TRBJ2-7,ATSREKGPTYEQY
NA,TRBV11-2,TRBD1,TRBJ2-7,ASSLDRQGVYEQY
NA,TRBV28,NA,TRBJ2-1,ASSGLLNEQF
NA,TRBV2,TRBD1,TRBJ1-2,ASSVRAGGTSNYGYT
NA,TRBV28,NA,TRBJ1-1,ASSFLSGDTEAF
NA,TRBV7-9,NA,TRBJ1-4,ASSLNSRTAATNEKLF
NA,TRBV7-9,NA,TRBJ2-6,ASSLSQFFSGANVLT
NA,TRBV11-3,NA,TRBJ1-1,ASRRRGAVNTEAF
NA,TRBV19,TRBD1,TRBJ2-5,ASSSGQQETQY
once,TRBV6-1,NA,TRBJ2-1,ASAGSPGAYNEQF
NA,TRBV6-5,NA,TRBJ1-1,ASSFGETTEAF
NA,TRBV5-4,TRBD1,TRBJ2-7,ASSAGTGLSYEQY
NA,TRBV29-1,NA,TRBJ1-4,SVRQGSWEKLF
NA,TRBV7-9,NA,TRBJ2-1,ASSLYSGNEQF
NA,TRBV5-1,NA,TRBJ1-1,ASSFETDMNTEAF
NA,TRBV7-9,TRBD2,TRBJ2-7,ASSEPGGSYEQY
NA,TRBV7-9,NA,TRBJ1-3,ASSGQGSGNTIY
NA,TRBV4-1,TRBD1,TRBJ1-1,ASSQSAGGGTEAF
NA,TRBV6-1,NA,TRBJ1-3,ASSLRSEGNTIY
few,TRBV6-5,NA,TRBJ1-4,ASKGGDEKLF
NA,TRBV11-1,NA,TRBJ1-3,ASSWTRANSGNTIY
NA,TRBV4-1,TRBD2,TRBJ2-2,ASSPPGLEITGELF
NA,TRBV19,TRBD1,TRBJ2-7,ASSNRGSYEQY
NA,TRBV11-2,NA,TRBJ1-6,ASSLNLGQGNSPLH
NA,TRBV14,TRBD1,TRBJ2-1,ASSQDQGTGKF
NA,TRBV28,NA,TRBJ2-7,ASSPLVGEGNYEQY
NA,TRBV7-2,TRBD2,TRBJ2-3,AITLGLAGGSRENTQY
NA,TRBV30,NA,TRBJ1-2,AWRQDRNAARDGYT
NA,TRBV11-3,TRBD1,TRBJ2-7,ASSLAGGFSTYEQY
NA,TRBV28,TRBD1,TRBJ2-2,ASIPQGAGTGELF
NA,TRBV4-2,TRBD2,TRBJ2-7,ASSQGLADSYEQY
NA,TRBV25-1,NA,TRBJ1-3,ASSRGGLANTIY
NA,TRBV5-6,NA,TRBJ2-1,ASSLYRSEQF
NA,TRBV2,NA,TRBJ1-5,ASTQAENQPQH
NA,TRBV6-1,NA,TRBJ1-6,ASSEWAASNSPLH
NA,TRBV29-1,TRBD2,TRBJ2-7,SVDGTRAGGYEQY
NA,TRBV6-1,TRBD2,TRBJ2-7,ASKPGLGDEQY